The 6 T cell receptor beta chains given below trace back to one sample, sequenced in a study of T cells in Graves' hyperthyroidism and ophthalmopathy. RNA transcripts provided the source from which TCR beta CDR3 regions were amplified. The HTBI set primed first-round TCR CDR3 RT-PCR. TCRdb analysed the multiplex PCR reads with MiXCR anew, one entry per CDR3 protein. Among a few hundred thousand distinct CDR3 sequences listed, approximately 14% were seen once. Sequencing was done on a sample of blood. The receptors originated from a woman aged 25 to 45 with Graves' hyperthyroidism that later progressed to Graves' ophthalmopathy.

This clonotype was seen many times. The gene calls are TRBV11-2 and TRBJ2-1; tentatively, D is TRBD2 (5 bases). The V gene lost 5 bases and the J gene lost 0 bases, with 17 bases spanning the gap. The length of the CDR3 is 17 residues. The germline gives CDR1 SGHAT, CDR2 FQNNGV. The CDR3 spells CASSKNADSSSYNEQFF. Written as DNA, the CDR3 is TGTGCCAGCAGCAAAAACGCGGACTCGAGCTCCTACAATGAGCAGTTCTTC.

The genes are TRBV18 and TRBJ1-2; a weak D match, TRBD1 (5 bases). Germline CDR1 and CDR2: KGHSH and LQKENI. V lost 0 bases to trimming and J lost 1 base, with 18 bases between them. The CDR3 extends over 18 amino acids. The CDR3 is CASSPPTRGTGLNYGYTF. Written as DNA, the CDR3 is TGTGCCAGCTCACCACCGACGAGGGGAACAGGCCTTAACTATGGCTACACCTTC.

This clonotype was seen at least ten times. The genes are TRBV27 and TRBJ1-2; 7 nucleotides align to TRBD1. Germline-derived CDR1 and CDR2 are MNHEY and SMNVEV (reference sequence). Trimming cost V 9 bases and J 8 bases; bases outside gene matches: 21. This CDR3 region has 16 residues. The CDR3 region has the DNA TGTGCCAGTTCCCCCACACCAACAGGGGTTCTACTCGGCTACACCTTC. Amino acids: CASSPTPTGVLLGYTF.

This clonotype was seen at least ten times. The V and J genes are TRBV11-2 and TRBJ2-1; D call uncertain. V lost 1 base and J 0 bases, leaving 7 bases between the germline ends. CDR3 length equals 15 residues. Germline CDR1 reads SGHAT; CDR2 reads FQNNGV. The CDR3 loop reads CASSLGAGSYNEQFF. DNA of the CDR3: TGTGCCAGCAGCTTAGGAGCTGGCTCCTACAATGAGCAGTTCTTC.

At least ten counts were recorded for this clonotype. The chain combines TRBV18 with TRBJ1-1, with 7 bases that match TRBD1. CDR1 and CDR2 from the germline V gene are KGHSH and LQKENI. Trimming at V came to 6 bases and at J to 5 bases, leaving 9 bases not matched to a gene. This CDR3 comprises 14 residues. CDR3 sequence reads: CASSQGQDGTEAFF. As DNA, the CDR3 is TGTGCCAGCTCCCAAGGACAGGACGGTACTGAAGCTTTCTTT. Variable domain in full (rest from reference TRBV18 and TRBJ1-1): NAGVMQNPRHLVRRRGQEARLRCSPMKGHSHVYWYRQLPEEGLKFMVYLQKENIIDESGMPKERFSAEFPKEGPSILRIQQVVRGDSAAYFCASSQGQDGTEAFFGQGTRLTVV.

There are a few counts of this clonotype. The chain employs TRBV5-6 and TRBJ1-1; D unresolved. V gave up 4 bases and J gave up 7 bases, with 17 bases separating them. The germline V gene has CDR1 SGHDT and CDR2 YYEEEE. The CDR3 length is 14 residues. The CDR3 reads CASSLNARLSEAFF. The CDR3 DNA reads TGTGCCAGCAGCCTGAATGCGCGGTTAAGTGAAGCTTTCTTT.